This TCR beta chain is from a study of OX40 agonist ivuxolimab in advanced cancers. Study summary: One patient with hepatocellular carcinoma and two with cutaneous melanoma, three in all, had partial responses. Study results and caveats: With doses of 0.1 to 3.0 mg/kg, CD4+ and CD8+ blood T cells had undergone clonal expansion by week 6.

The CDR3 covers 11 residues. V dropped 3 bases and J dropped 8 bases, with 7 bases sitting between them. Germline CDR1 and CDR2: MDHEN and SYDVKM. Concerning this clone itself: Its target is unknown.

Clones were sequenced by immunoSEQ multiplex PCR, and TCRdb holds only the in-frame ones, with some missing. The sample yields 75,000 to 100,000 clones, about 90% seen once. The origin of this receptor is an adult with an advanced solid tumor such as melanoma, head and neck, liver or kidney cancer. Sequenced here: CD4+ or CD8+ T cells sorted from blood, sampled in a trial of the OX40 agonist ivuxolimab. J is TRBJ1-1 and V is TRBV28, with D uncertain. Here the CDR3 reads CASSFAAEAFF. DNA of the CDR3: TGTGCCAGCAGTTTCGCGGCCGAAGCTTTCTTT.